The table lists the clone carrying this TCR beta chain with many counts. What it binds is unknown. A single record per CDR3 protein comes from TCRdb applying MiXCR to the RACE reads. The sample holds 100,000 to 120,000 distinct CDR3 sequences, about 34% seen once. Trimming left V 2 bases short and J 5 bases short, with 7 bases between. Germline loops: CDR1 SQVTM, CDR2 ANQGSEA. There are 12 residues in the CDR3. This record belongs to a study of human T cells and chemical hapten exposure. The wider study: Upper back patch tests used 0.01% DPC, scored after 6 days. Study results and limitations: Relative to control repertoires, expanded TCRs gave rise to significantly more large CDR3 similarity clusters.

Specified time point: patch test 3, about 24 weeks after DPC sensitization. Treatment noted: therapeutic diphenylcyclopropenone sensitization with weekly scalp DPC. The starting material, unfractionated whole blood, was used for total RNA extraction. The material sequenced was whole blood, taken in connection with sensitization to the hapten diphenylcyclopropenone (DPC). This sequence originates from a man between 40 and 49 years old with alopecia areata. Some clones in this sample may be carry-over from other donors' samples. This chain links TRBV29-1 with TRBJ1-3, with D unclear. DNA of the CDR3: TGCAGCGTTGAACAGTCAAGAAACACCATATATTTT. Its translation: CSVEQSRNTIYF.